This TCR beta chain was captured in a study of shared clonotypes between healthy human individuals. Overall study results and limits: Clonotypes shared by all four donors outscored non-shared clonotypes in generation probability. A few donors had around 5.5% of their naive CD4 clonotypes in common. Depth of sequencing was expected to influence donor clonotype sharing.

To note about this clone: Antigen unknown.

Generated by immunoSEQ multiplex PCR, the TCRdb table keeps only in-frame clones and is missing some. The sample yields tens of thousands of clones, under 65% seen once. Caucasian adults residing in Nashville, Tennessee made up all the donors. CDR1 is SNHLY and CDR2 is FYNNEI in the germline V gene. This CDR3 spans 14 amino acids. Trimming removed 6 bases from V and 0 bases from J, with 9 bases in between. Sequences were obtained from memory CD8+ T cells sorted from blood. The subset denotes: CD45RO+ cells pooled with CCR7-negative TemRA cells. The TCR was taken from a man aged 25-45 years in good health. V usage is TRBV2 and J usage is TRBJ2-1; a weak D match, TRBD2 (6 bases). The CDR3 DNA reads TGTGCCAGCAGGGGAGGAAGCTCCTACAATGAGCAGTTCTTC. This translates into CASRGGSSYNEQFF.